Below, one TCR beta chain is given with its context. The antigen is unknown. TCRdb analysed the RACE reads with MiXCR anew, one entry per CDR3 protein. In the table there are about 260,000 distinct CDR3 sequences, roughly 8.9% of which are singletons. The sample comes from a study of human T cells and chemical hapten exposure. Study as a whole: On approximately 2 cm by approximately 2 cm of upper inner arm skin, sensitization was performed with 2% DPC.

Broader study findings: Expanded TCRs grouped into significantly more large CDR3 similarity clusters than controls produced. A positive correlation with patch test score was found for PT1 expanded TCR counts.

Time point: pre-sensitization, week 0. This sample's treatment: therapeutic diphenylcyclopropenone sensitization with weekly scalp DPC. Total RNA extraction was carried out from unfractionated whole blood. Source: whole blood, taken in connection with sensitization to the hapten diphenylcyclopropenone (DPC). This TCR came from a woman in her 40s with alopecia areata. Some clones in this sample may be carry-over from other donors' samples.

In DNA form, the CDR3 reads TGTGCCAGCAGCTTTCGTGCGGGAGTGGCCACAGATACGCAGTATTTT. Its translation: CASSFRAGVATDTQYF. The chain is built from TRBV7-2 and TRBJ2-3; 7 bases map to TRBD2. The length of the CDR3 is 16 residues. J lost 2 bases, V lost 3 bases, and 8 bases had no gene match. CDR1 and CDR2 (germline): SGHTA, FQGNSA.